Given below is one T cell receptor beta chain in context. CDR3 length: 13 amino acids. V was shortened by 5 bases and J by 1 base, with 8 bases between the two germline ends. The V gene's germline CDR1 is SEHNR and CDR2 FQNEAQ (reference sequence). The sample originates from a study of blood T cell repertoires in COVID-19. TCRdb keeps only in-frame clones here, not all; method: immunoSEQ multiplex PCR. The sample consists of some 250,000 clones, approximately 83% of them appearing once. The chain carries TRBV7-9 and TRBJ1-1, with TRBD1 as a possible D gene (6 bases). Material: PBMCs or T cells enriched from blood (not recorded which). This clonotype was obtained from a woman in her fifties or sixties who had recovered from COVID-19. This CDR3 is CASSVDRNTEAFF. DNA of the CDR3: TGTGCCAGCAGCGTGGACAGGAACACTGAAGCTTTCTTT.